Below, one T cell receptor (beta chain) is given with its context. Its antigen is currently unknown. The CDR3 has 16 amino acids. The germline V gene encodes CDR1 MGHRA and CDR2 YSYEKL. Losses at the gene ends were 1 base for V and 7 bases for J; bases not matched to a gene: 10. This record comes from a study of type 1 and type 2 diabetes patients. Across the whole study: From PBMCs, CD4+ and CD8+ T cells were isolated by magnetic microbeads. Across the study, around 20 million paired-end reads were produced. Findings of the study overall: V and J gene usage correlated at 0.8 to 0.97 between type 2 diabetes and control samples.

PCR was run on genomic DNA. Multiplex PCR with 30 forward and 13 reverse primers amplified the TCR beta CDR3. In TCRdb, the multiplex PCR reads were re-called with MiXCR into one record per CDR3 protein. The data hold a few hundred thousand distinct CDR3 sequences, with 47% observed a single time. Sequenced input: peripheral blood mononuclear cells (PBMCs). The chain uses TRBV4-1 and TRBJ2-1; 7 nucleotides line up with TRBD1. The TCR originated in a man younger than 30 with type 2 diabetes. CDR3 region: CASSQVPGQQRNEQFF. Written as DNA, the CDR3 is TGCGCCAGCAGCCAAGTACCGGGACAGCAAAGGAATGAGCAGTTCTTC.